Listed below are T cell receptor beta chains from one sample, sequenced in a study of early T cells in non-severe SARS-CoV-2 infection. A single record per CDR3 protein comes from TCRdb applying MiXCR to the 5' RACE reads. The sample shows around 70,000 distinct CDR3 sequences, roughly 9.1% of them seen only once. The material sequenced was whole blood. Every receptor here comes from an adult who was a healthcare worker with PCR-confirmed SARS-CoV-2 infection or an uninfected control (not recorded which). Both conserved end residues are part of each CDR3. The D gene is left open where the match is weak. A row's size may be missing; if present it is once, few, many or a size class.

>NA|few|TRBJ2-2|TRBV12-3/TRBV12-4
TGTGCCAGCAGTTTAGGACTAAACACCGGGGAGCTGTTTTTT
CASSLGLNTGELFF
>TRBD2|few|TRBJ2-1|TRBV7-8
TGTGCCAGCAGCCGACCGGGACTAGCGGCTTCCAATGAGCAGTTCTTC
CASSRPGLAASNEQFF
>NA|many|TRBJ2-5|TRBV6-6
TGTGCCAGCAGTTCCCGGGCAGTTAAAGAGACCCAGTACTTC
CASSSRAVKETQYF
>NA|few|TRBJ2-7|TRBV7-9
TGTGCCAGCCTGATCCCCGATGGGGGGAACGAGCAGTACTTC
CASLIPDGGNEQYF
>TRBD2|few|TRBJ2-1|TRBV12-3/TRBV12-4
TGTGCCAGCCCTCACCCCCTAGCGGGAGGCGCCTACAATGAGCAGTTCTTC
CASPHPLAGGAYNEQFF
>TRBD1|many|TRBJ1-1|TRBV11-1
TGTGCCAGCAGCCCTCCCCCGGGCAGGGGGCGCGGCACTGAAGCTTTCTTT
CASSPPPGRGRGTEAFF
>NA|NA|TRBJ2-1|TRBV12-3/TRBV12-4
TGTGCCAGCAGCTCCTTGGCGCCGTACAATGAGCAGTTCTTC
CASSSLAPYNEQFF
>NA|NA|TRBJ1-4|TRBV4-1
TGCGCCAGCAGCCCGGTGGCAGGAAAACTGTTTTTT
CASSPVAGKLFF
>NA|NA|TRBJ2-1|TRBV20-1
TGCAGTCCCTACGCGGCCTACAATGAGCAGTTCTTC
CSPYAAYNEQFF
>NA|NA|TRBJ1-5|TRBV6-6
TGTGCCAGCAGCCTGGACCGCGGTACGCCCCAGCATTTT
CASSLDRGTPQHF
>NA|many|TRBJ2-7|TRBV6-6
TGTGCCAGCAGTTACTACCCCTTTAATGGGTTCTACGAGCAGTACTTC
CASSYYPFNGFYEQYF
>TRBD2|NA|TRBJ2-7|TRBV20-1
TGCAGTGCTAGAGATTCACGGGACTATACCTACGAGCAGTACTTC
CSARDSRDYTYEQYF
>NA|few|TRBJ1-1|TRBV20-1
TGCAGTGCTAGTTCGAGGACTGAAGCTTTCTTT
CSASSRTEAFF
>TRBD1|NA|TRBJ2-7|TRBV12-3/TRBV12-4
TGTGCCAGCAGCCAGGACAGGGGCATTGAGCAGTACTTC
CASSQDRGIEQYF
>NA|few|TRBJ2-3|TRBV5-4
TGTGCCAGCAGCGCGGCGGAAAGCACAGATACGCAGTATTTT
CASSAAESTDTQYF
>NA|many|TRBJ2-5|TRBV14
TGTGCCAGCAGCCAAGATCATAACAGGCTAGGAGCAGAGACCCAGTACTTC
CASSQDHNRLGAETQYF
>TRBD2|NA|TRBJ2-2|TRBV20-1
TGCAGTGCGAATACCGGGACTAGCGGGCACTACACCGGGGAGCTGTTTTTT
CSANTGTSGHYTGELFF
>TRBD1|NA|TRBJ2-7|TRBV20-1
TGCAGTGCTAGAGGGGGACAGGGGGTTGGCATGGACTACGAGCAGTACTTC
CSARGGQGVGMDYEQYF
>TRBD1|NA|TRBJ2-7|TRBV11-3
TGTGCCAGCAGCCCGACAGGGGGCGGTTACGAGCAGTACTTC
CASSPTGGGYEQYF
>NA|many|TRBJ2-1|TRBV3-1
TGTGCCAGCAGCCAAGGTTACAGGGTATCTGAGCAGTTCTTC
CASSQGYRVSEQFF
>NA|NA|TRBJ2-1|TRBV5-1
TGCGCCAGCAGCTTGGTGGGGGAAACCTACAATGAGCAGTTCTTC
CASSLVGETYNEQFF
>TRBD1|few|TRBJ2-7|TRBV7-6
TGTGCCAGCAGCGCCCGACAGGGTACACCGCCGCACGAGCAGTACTTC
CASSARQGTPPHEQYF
>NA|NA|TRBJ2-2|TRBV5-1
TGCGCCAGCAGCTTGGAAAAAGGCGGGACGACCGGGGAGCTGTTTTTT
CASSLEKGGTTGELFF
>NA|many|TRBJ2-5|TRBV20-1
TGCAGTGCTAGAGGGACAGAGACCCAGTACTTC
CSARGTETQYF
>NA|few|TRBJ1-1|TRBV30
TGTGCCTGGAGCGGGGGGGAACAGGGCCAGAACACTGAAGCTTTCTTT
CAWSGGEQGQNTEAFF
>TRBD2|few|TRBJ2-3|TRBV29-1
TGCAGCGTCGACAGCGGGATAGGGTATTTT
CSVDSGIGYF
>NA|NA|TRBJ1-1|TRBV29-1
TGCAGCGCGGGGCGGGGGGTTATGAACACTGAAGCTTTCTTT
CSAGRGVMNTEAFF
>NA|few|TRBJ2-3|TRBV6-1
TGTGCCAGCACTCGACCAGATAGCACAGATACGCAGTATTTT
CASTRPDSTDTQYF
>NA|NA|TRBJ1-1|TRBV3-2
TGTGCCAGCAGCCAAGACAGGGCGGATGAAGCTTTCTTT
CASSQDRADEAFF
>TRBD2|NA|TRBJ2-2|TRBV20-1
TGCAGTGCTAGAGATTCCGGGAGGGCCGACGGGGAGCTGTTTTTT
CSARDSGRADGELFF
>NA|few|TRBJ2-7|TRBV7-7
TGTGCCAGCAGCTTAGGGACAGCGGCGTTCTACGAGCAGTACTTC
CASSLGTAAFYEQYF
>TRBD1|NA|TRBJ2-7|TRBV6-1
TGTGCCAGCAGTGCACAGGGGGCGGGCCCTGAGCAGTACTTC
CASSAQGAGPEQYF
>NA|few|TRBJ2-7|TRBV20-1
TGCAGTGCTAGACCAGGGACCTCAGTCCACTCCTACGAGCAGTACTTC
CSARPGTSVHSYEQYF
>TRBD1|NA|TRBJ2-7|TRBV24-1
TGTGCCACCAGCGGGACAGATTACTCCTACGAGCAGTACTTC
CATSGTDYSYEQYF
>TRBD2|NA|TRBJ2-1|TRBV10-3
TGTGCCATCAGTGAGCATGCGGGAGTGGGCAATGAGCAGTTCTTC
CAISEHAGVGNEQFF
>TRBD2|many|TRBJ2-3|TRBV11-2
TGTGCCAGCAGCTTAGTCCTAGCGGGAGGGCCGCTCGCAGATACGCAGTATTTT
CASSLVLAGGPLADTQYF
>TRBD2|NA|TRBJ2-1|TRBV11-3
TGTGCCAGCAGCGCGACTAGCGGGGGTTACAATGAGCAGTTCTTC
CASSATSGGYNEQFF
>NA|many|TRBJ2-7|TRBV11-2
TGTGCCAGCAGCTTAGTCAGCATCGGCTACGAGCAGTACTTC
CASSLVSIGYEQYF
>NA|few|TRBJ2-1|TRBV29-1
TGCAGCGTCCTGCAGTCCGGGGTAAGGACCTACAATGAGCAGTTCTTC
CSVLQSGVRTYNEQFF
>NA|many|TRBJ2-3|TRBV6-4
TGTGCCAGCAGTGACTCGAGTAGCGGAGACACAGATACGCAGTATTTT
CASSDSSSGDTDTQYF
>TRBD2|NA|TRBJ2-7|TRBV14
TGTGCCAGCAGGGGAAGCGGGGGTTCCTACGAGCAGTACTTC
CASRGSGGSYEQYF
>NA|NA|TRBJ2-1|TRBV7-2
TGTGCCAGCAGATCCCCAAGCGGAAGCTCCTACAATGAGCAGTTCTTC
CASRSPSGSSYNEQFF
>NA|many|TRBJ2-5|TRBV27
TGTGCCAGCAGTTCACCTCCCGACTTGGGCGGGGAAGAGACCCAGTACTTC
CASSSPPDLGGEETQYF